These T cell receptor beta chains were read from a single sample in a study of CD8 T cells in Susac syndrome. MiXCR, applied by TCRdb to the immunoSEQ multiplex PCR reads, yields one record per CDR3 protein. The sample lists about 90,000 distinct CDR3 sequences, approximately 92% occurring once. The sample was CD8+ T cells from PBMCs. The receptors shown here come from a human donor in good health. Both conserved end residues are part of each CDR3. D genes are given only for firm matches. Clone sizes are given selectively: once, few, many, or a class where the clone is expanded.

D: NA; length: 13; J: TRBJ2-7; V: TRBV29-1; size: NA; DNA: TGCAGCGTTGAATGGGCAGGGGACTACGAGCAGTACTTC; CDR3: CSVEWAGDYEQYF
D: NA; length: 10; J: TRBJ2-3; V: TRBV7-2; size: NA; DNA: TGTGCCAACGCTCTCCAAGCGCAGTATTTT; CDR3: CANALQAQYF
D: NA; length: 13; J: TRBJ2-3; V: TRBV2; size: NA; DNA: TGTGCCAGGAGGGGAAGGGCCCCAGATACGCAGTATTTT; CDR3: CARRGRAPDTQYF
D: NA; length: 13; J: TRBJ2-7; V: TRBV6-6; size: NA; DNA: TGTGCCAGCAGCGGGACCGCTTCCTACGAGCAGTACTTC; CDR3: CASSGTASYEQYF
D: NA; length: 14; J: TRBJ1-5; V: TRBV19; size: NA; DNA: TGTGCCAGTAAGGTAGGGGATAGCAATCAGCCCCAGCATTTT; CDR3: CASKVGDSNQPQHF
D: NA; length: 17; J: TRBJ2-3; V: TRBV9; size: NA; DNA: TGTGCCAGCAGCGTAGGGGAAAGTGGTCATAGCACAGATACGCAGTATTTT; CDR3: CASSVGESGHSTDTQYF
D: TRBD1; length: 16; J: TRBJ2-5; V: TRBV2; size: NA; DNA: TGTGCCAGCAGTGGTGGGCCCTGGACAGGGCAAGAGACCCAGTACTTC; CDR3: CASSGGPWTGQETQYF
D: NA; length: 15; J: TRBJ1-1; V: TRBV19; size: once; DNA: TGTGCCAGTAGTAACCCACAGGAGGGAAACACTGAAGCTTTCTTT; CDR3: CASSNPQEGNTEAFF
D: NA; length: 13; J: TRBJ2-7; V: TRBV10-2; size: NA; DNA: TGCGCCAGCAGTGGTGGGGATAGCCACGAGCAGTACTTC; CDR3: CASSGGDSHEQYF
D: NA; length: 14; J: TRBJ1-2; V: TRBV7-8; size: NA; DNA: TGTGCCAGCAGCTTAGCCCCAGGGTCCTATGGCTACACCTTC; CDR3: CASSLAPGSYGYTF
D: NA; length: 13; J: TRBJ2-3; V: TRBV9; size: NA; DNA: TGTGCCAGCGACCGGGACGGCACAGATACGCAGTATTTT; CDR3: CASDRDGTDTQYF
D: TRBD2; length: 17; J: TRBJ2-3; V: TRBV6-8; size: NA; DNA: TGTGCCAGCAGTTACTCGAAACGGGGGGGCCGGAGAGATACGCAGTATTTT; CDR3: CASSYSKRGGRRDTQYF
D: TRBD2; length: 13; J: TRBJ2-7; V: TRBV29-1; size: NA; DNA: TGCAGCGTCTCCGGGGGGAGCTCCTACGAGCAGTACTTC; CDR3: CSVSGGSSYEQYF
D: NA; length: 15; J: TRBJ1-2; V: TRBV3-1; size: NA; DNA: TGTGCCAGCAGCGCTCAGGGAGGGGCCATCTATGGCTACACCTTC; CDR3: CASSAQGGAIYGYTF
D: NA; length: 16; J: TRBJ1-2; V: TRBV4-3; size: NA; DNA: TGCGCCAGCAGCCAAGAATGGGCACCAAATAACTATGGCTACACCTTC; CDR3: CASSQEWAPNNYGYTF
D: TRBD1; length: 12; J: TRBJ2-7; V: TRBV19; size: NA; DNA: TGTGCCAGTAGCGAGGACAGGGTTGAGCAGTACTTC; CDR3: CASSEDRVEQYF
D: NA; length: 12; J: TRBJ1-2; V: TRBV7-9; size: NA; DNA: TGTGCCAGCGCAGAGTCGGGGGATGGCTACACCTTC; CDR3: CASAESGDGYTF
D: NA; length: 12; J: TRBJ1-2; V: TRBV5-6; size: once; DNA: TGTGCCAGCAGATCGGGGGCCTATGGCTACACCTTC; CDR3: CASRSGAYGYTF
D: NA; length: 16; J: TRBJ2-1; V: TRBV13; size: NA; DNA: TGTGCCAGCAGCTTACCCTCCCTAGCCGCCAACAATGAGCAGTTCTTC; CDR3: CASSLPSLAANNEQFF
D: TRBD1; length: 14; J: TRBJ2-7; V: TRBV9; size: NA; DNA: TGTGCCAGCAGCGCCGGGACAGTCTCCTACGAGCAGTACTTC; CDR3: CASSAGTVSYEQYF
D: TRBD1; length: 15; J: TRBJ2-1; V: TRBV25-1; size: NA; DNA: TGTGCCAGCAGTGAGGTCAGGACAGGGGGGAATGAGCAGTTCTTC; CDR3: CASSEVRTGGNEQFF
D: TRBD2; length: 16; J: TRBJ2-1; V: TRBV15; size: NA; DNA: TGTGCCACCAGCAGAGCTGAGACTAGCGGGGGGGCTCGTTCGTTCTTC; CDR3: CATSRAETSGGARSFF
D: TRBD1; length: 16; J: TRBJ2-2; V: TRBV7-2; size: NA; DNA: TGTGCCAGCAGCCCCACGGACAGGGGGTCACCGGGGGAGCTGTTTTTT; CDR3: CASSPTDRGSPGELFF
D: TRBD1; length: 17; J: TRBJ2-1; V: TRBV10-3; size: NA; DNA: TGTGCCATCAGTGAGCGACCTCCGGGACAGGGGGGCAATGAGCAGTTCTTC; CDR3: CAISERPPGQGGNEQFF
D: NA; length: 17; J: TRBJ1-5; V: TRBV27; size: few; DNA: TGTGCCAGCAGTTCCCGCCTCGGGATCTATAGCAATCAGCCCCAGCATTTT; CDR3: CASSSRLGIYSNQPQHF
D: NA; length: 11; J: TRBJ2-1; V: TRBV6-1; size: few; DNA: TGTGCCAGCAGTGACGGCAATGAGCAGTTCTTC; CDR3: CASSDGNEQFF
D: NA; length: 13; J: TRBJ2-7; V: TRBV27; size: NA; DNA: TGTGCCAGCAGTTTATCCTTACGGGACGAGCAGTACTTC; CDR3: CASSLSLRDEQYF
D: NA; length: 13; J: TRBJ1-1; V: TRBV19; size: NA; DNA: TGTGCCAGTAGTATATTTTCGGGTTTGGAGGCTTTCTTT; CDR3: CASSIFSGLEAFF
D: NA; length: 14; J: TRBJ1-1; V: TRBV3-1; size: NA; DNA: TGTGCCAGCAGCCAGTTGACAGGGAACACTGAAGCTTTCTTT; CDR3: CASSQLTGNTEAFF
D: NA; length: 12; J: TRBJ2-1; V: TRBV6-2/TRBV6-3; size: NA; DNA: TGTGCCAGCAGTTCCCCAATAGTTGAGCAGTTCTTC; CDR3: CASSSPIVEQFF
D: NA; length: 15; J: TRBJ2-2; V: TRBV6-1; size: once; DNA: TGTGCCAGCAGCGACAGTTGGGCTTTGGCCGGGGAGCTGTTTTTT; CDR3: CASSDSWALAGELFF
D: TRBD2; length: 14; J: TRBJ2-2; V: TRBV13; size: once; DNA: TGTGCCAGCACCGGGACTAGCGATACCGGGGAGCTGTTTTTT; CDR3: CASTGTSDTGELFF
D: NA; length: 15; J: TRBJ2-1; V: TRBV2; size: NA; DNA: TGTGCCAGCAGTGTGTCGGGGAGCTCCTACAATGAGCAGTTCTTC; CDR3: CASSVSGSSYNEQFF
D: NA; length: 13; J: TRBJ1-6; V: TRBV6-1; size: NA; DNA: TGTGCCAGCAGTGAGACCTATAATTCACCCCTCCACTTT; CDR3: CASSETYNSPLHF
D: NA; length: 15; J: TRBJ2-7; V: TRBV29-1; size: NA; DNA: TGCAGCGTTGAGCTGATAAAGGACACCTCTTACGAGCAGTACTTC; CDR3: CSVELIKDTSYEQYF
D: NA; length: 15; J: TRBJ2-3; V: TRBV20-1; size: NA; DNA: TGCAGTGCGCGAGATATACAGGGTAGAACAGATACGCAGTATTTT; CDR3: CSARDIQGRTDTQYF
D: NA; length: 23; J: TRBJ2-6; V: TRBV4-1; size: NA; DNA: TGCGCCAGCAGCCAAGAACCCATCCGGCAGGGCGACCTCTCTCTCTCTGGGGCCAACGTCCTGACTTTC; CDR3: CASSQEPIRQGDLSLSGANVLTF
D: TRBD1; length: 14; J: TRBJ1-2; V: TRBV9; size: NA; DNA: TGTGCCAGCAGCGTTGGACAGGGATCTTTTGGCTACACCTTC; CDR3: CASSVGQGSFGYTF
D: TRBD2; length: 20; J: TRBJ2-1; V: TRBV9; size: NA; DNA: TGTGCCAGCAGCCCAGTGCTAGCGGGGGGGGAGCGAAGCTCCTACAATGAGCAGTTCTTC; CDR3: CASSPVLAGGERSSYNEQFF
D: NA; length: 14; J: TRBJ2-3; V: TRBV4-1; size: NA; DNA: TGCGCCAGCAGCCGACAAACTTTGGCAGATACGCAGTATTTT; CDR3: CASSRQTLADTQYF
D: TRBD1; length: 16; J: TRBJ2-3; V: TRBV2; size: NA; DNA: TGTGCCAGCAGCGGGGTCAATAACAGGGGAACAGATACGCAGTATTTT; CDR3: CASSGVNNRGTDTQYF
D: NA; length: 14; J: TRBJ1-4; V: TRBV13; size: NA; DNA: TGTGCCAGCAGCGTAGGGGGAGTCAATGAAAAACTGTTTTTT; CDR3: CASSVGGVNEKLFF